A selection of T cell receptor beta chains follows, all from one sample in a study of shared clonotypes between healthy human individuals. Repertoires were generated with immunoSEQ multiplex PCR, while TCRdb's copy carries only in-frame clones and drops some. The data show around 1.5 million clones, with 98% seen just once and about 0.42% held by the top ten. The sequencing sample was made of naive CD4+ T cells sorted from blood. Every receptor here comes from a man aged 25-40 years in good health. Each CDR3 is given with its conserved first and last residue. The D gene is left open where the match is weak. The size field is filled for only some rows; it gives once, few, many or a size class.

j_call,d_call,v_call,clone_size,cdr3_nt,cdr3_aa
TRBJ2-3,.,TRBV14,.,TGTGCCAGCAGCCAGGTCCAAGGATCTACGCAGTATTTT,CASSQVQGSTQYF
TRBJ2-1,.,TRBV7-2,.,TGTGCCAGCAGCTTAATGGGGAATGAGCAGTTCTTC,CASSLMGNEQFF
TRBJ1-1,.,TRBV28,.,TGTGCCAGCAGTTCCCGGGACTGGAGGCACACTGAAGCTTTCTTT,CASSSRDWRHTEAFF
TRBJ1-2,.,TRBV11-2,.,TGTGCCAGCAGCCTTTCCAGCCGTGTCAACTATGGCTACACCTTC,CASSLSSRVNYGYTF
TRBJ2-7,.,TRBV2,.,TGTGCCAGCAGTGAGGGTACGGGACTGGACCTGGGCGAGCAGTACTTC,CASSEGTGLDLGEQYF
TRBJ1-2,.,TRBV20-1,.,TGCAGTGCTGGGACAAGGGAAGGCTACACCTTC,CSAGTREGYTF
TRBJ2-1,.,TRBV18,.,TGTGCCAGCTCACTGCGGGGAACTTTACTCGATGAGCAGTTCTTC,CASSLRGTLLDEQFF
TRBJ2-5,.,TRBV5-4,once,TGTGCCAGCACCTCGGCGGCCGGGTCGGAGACCCAGTACTTC,CASTSAAGSETQYF
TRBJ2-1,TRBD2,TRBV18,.,TGTGCCAGCTCACCTGAGACTAGCGGATCTATACTGGGGCAGTTCTTC,CASSPETSGSILGQFF
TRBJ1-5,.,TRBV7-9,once,TGTGCCAGCAGCTTCGCGGGGGACAAAAATCAGCCCCAGCATTTT,CASSFAGDKNQPQHF
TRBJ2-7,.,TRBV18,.,TGTGCCACCACCTCAGGGACGCGCGAGCAGTACTTC,CATTSGTREQYF
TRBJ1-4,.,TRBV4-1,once,TGCGCCAGCAGCCAAAGCGACCGGCTCCCTAATGAAAAACTGTTTTTT,CASSQSDRLPNEKLFF
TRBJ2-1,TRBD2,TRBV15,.,TGTGCCACCAGCAGAAGTGGCGGGCGGGAGGGCCTCAATGAGCAGTTCTTC,CATSRSGGREGLNEQFF
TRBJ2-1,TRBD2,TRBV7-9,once,TGTGCCAGCAGCCCACTAGCGGGAGCACCCTACAATGAGCAGTTCTTC,CASSPLAGAPYNEQFF
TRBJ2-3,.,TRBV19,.,TGTGCCAGTACCCCTCCCACAGATACGCAGTATTTT,CASTPPTDTQYF
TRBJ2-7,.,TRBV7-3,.,TGTGCCAGCAGCTTAATGGGGGGCTACGAGCAGTACTTC,CASSLMGGYEQYF
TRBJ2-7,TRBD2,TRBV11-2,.,TGTGCCAGCAGCCATAGACTAGCGGGAGTAGACGAGCAGTACTTC,CASSHRLAGVDEQYF
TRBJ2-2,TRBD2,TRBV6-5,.,TGTGCCAGCTCGACTAGCGGGAGGGCCGGGGAGCTGTTTTTT,CASSTSGRAGELFF
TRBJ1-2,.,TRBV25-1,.,TGTGCCAGCAGTCTACAGGTTAACTATGGCTACACCTTC,CASSLQVNYGYTF
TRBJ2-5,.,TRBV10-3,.,TGTGCCAACCGGGGAAGTGGGACCCAGTACTTC,CANRGSGTQYF
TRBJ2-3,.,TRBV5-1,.,TGCGCCAGCAGCCTACAGACGGGTACGCAGTATTTT,CASSLQTGTQYF
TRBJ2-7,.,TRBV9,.,TGTGCCAGCAGCCCTAACTGGCCGGGCTACGAGCAGTACTTC,CASSPNWPGYEQYF
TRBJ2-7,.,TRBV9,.,TGTGCCAGCAGCGTAGGAGGGAGGGGGTCCTCCTACGAGCAGTACTTC,CASSVGGRGSSYEQYF
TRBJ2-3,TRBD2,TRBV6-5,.,TGTGCCAGCAGTTACGCCGGGCTAGCGGGAACAGATACGCAGTATTTT,CASSYAGLAGTDTQYF
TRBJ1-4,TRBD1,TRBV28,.,TGTGCCAGCAGTTTGGTTGGCCCCGGACAGGGGGGATATGAAAAACTGTTTTTT,CASSLVGPGQGGYEKLFF
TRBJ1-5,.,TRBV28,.,TGTGCCAGCAGTTTAGTAGTAGTCAGGGCCCAGCATTTT,CASSLVVVRAQHF
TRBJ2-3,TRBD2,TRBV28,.,TGTGCCAGCAACCGAGGACTAGCGGGAGGGAGGGCAGATACGCAGTATTTT,CASNRGLAGGRADTQYF
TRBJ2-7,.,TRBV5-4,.,TGTGCCAGCAGCTTCAAAAACAGCTACGAGCAGTACTTC,CASSFKNSYEQYF
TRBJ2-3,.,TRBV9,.,TGTGCCAGCAGCGTAGCCCCCCAGAGCACAGATACGCAGTATTTT,CASSVAPQSTDTQYF
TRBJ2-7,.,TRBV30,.,TGTGCCTGGAAAGATATAGGGGACCGGTACGAGCAGTACTTC,CAWKDIGDRYEQYF
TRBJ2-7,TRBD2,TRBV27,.,TGTGCCAGCAGAAATACTCCTCTAGCGGGAGGCCTTAGCTCCTACGAGCAGTACTTC,CASRNTPLAGGLSSYEQYF
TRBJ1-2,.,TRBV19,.,TGTGCCAGTAGTATTTTGTTCCGCGATGGCTACACCTTC,CASSILFRDGYTF
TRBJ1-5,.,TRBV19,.,TGTGCCAGTAGTATCAGGTTTGGCAATCAGCCCCAGCATTTT,CASSIRFGNQPQHF
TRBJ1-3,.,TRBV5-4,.,TGTGCCAGCAGCTTGGGGCTGAGCTCTGGAAACACCATATATTTT,CASSLGLSSGNTIYF
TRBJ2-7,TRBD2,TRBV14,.,TGTGCCAGCAGCCAAGATTTCGGCGGGGGATGGAACGAGCAGTACTTC,CASSQDFGGGWNEQYF
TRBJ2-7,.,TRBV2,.,TGTGCCAGCTGCCCTCAAGGACAGTCGTTTCTTCGGTCTGTCGAGCAGTACTTC,CASCPQGQSFLRSVEQYF
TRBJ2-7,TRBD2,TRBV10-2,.,TGCGCCAGCAGTGAGTCAAGGTCCGGGAGGCACGAGCAGTACTTC,CASSESRSGRHEQYF
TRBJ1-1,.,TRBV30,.,TGTGCCTGGAGCAGACTGGAGAACACTGAAGCTTTCTTT,CAWSRLENTEAFF
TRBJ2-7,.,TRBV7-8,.,TGTGCCAGCAGCTTCTCGACGGGACCGCTGGTCTACGAGCAGTACTTC,CASSFSTGPLVYEQYF
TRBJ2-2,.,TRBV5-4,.,TGTGCCAGCCGGGCAGGGACTGACACCGGGGAGCTGTTTTTT,CASRAGTDTGELFF
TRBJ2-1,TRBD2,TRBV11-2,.,TGTGCCAGCAGCGCAGTATCGGCGGGAGGCCCTTGGAATGAGCAGTTCTTC,CASSAVSAGGPWNEQFF
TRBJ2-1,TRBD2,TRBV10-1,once,TGCGCCAGCAGCCTCGGACTAGCGGCCTACAATGAGCAGTTCTTC,CASSLGLAAYNEQFF
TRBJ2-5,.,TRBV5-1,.,TGCGCCAGCAGCAGGGAACGAGAGACCCAGTACTTC,CASSRERETQYF
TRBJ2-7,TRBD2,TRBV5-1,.,TGCGCCAGCAGCTTCGGCGGGAGGGTGGGGAAAACCCCTATAGAACAGCAGTACTTC,CASSFGGRVGKTPIEQQYF
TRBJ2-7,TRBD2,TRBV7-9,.,TGTGCCAGCAGCCCTTTAAGGGGTCTGTCGACTAGCGGAGGATACGAGCAGTACTTC,CASSPLRGLSTSGGYEQYF
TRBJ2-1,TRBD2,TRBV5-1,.,TGCGCCAGCAGCTTGAGCATAGCGGGAGGGCCCAATGAGCAGTTCTTC,CASSLSIAGGPNEQFF
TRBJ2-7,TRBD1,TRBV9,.,TGTGCCAGCAGCGTAGGACAGGGGATCTACGAGCAGTACTTC,CASSVGQGIYEQYF
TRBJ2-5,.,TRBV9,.,TGTGCCAGCAGCTCGGGCCCGGGGAGCGAGACCCAGTACTTC,CASSSGPGSETQYF
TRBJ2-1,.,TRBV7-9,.,TGTGCCAGCAGCTTAGTTGGGGTAGCTAGAGGGTTCTTC,CASSLVGVARGFF
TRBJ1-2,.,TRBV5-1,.,TGCGCCAGCAGCTTCTCGACAGACTATGGCTACACCTTC,CASSFSTDYGYTF
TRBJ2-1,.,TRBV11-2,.,TGTGCCAGCAGCGAAAGGAGGGTTGTGAATGAGCAGTTCTTC,CASSERRVVNEQFF
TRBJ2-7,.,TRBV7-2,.,TGTGCCAGCAGCATAACAGGGAGCTACGAGCAGTACTTC,CASSITGSYEQYF
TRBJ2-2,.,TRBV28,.,TGTGCCAGCAGTTTCTCCGGGGAGCTGTTTTTT,CASSFSGELFF
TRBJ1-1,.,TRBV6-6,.,TGTGCCAGCAGTTACGGGGGGTATACTGAAGCTTTCTTT,CASSYGGYTEAFF
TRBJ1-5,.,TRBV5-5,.,TGTGCCAGCAGCTTGGGTGCCCGGGGCAATCAGCCCCAGCATTTT,CASSLGARGNQPQHF
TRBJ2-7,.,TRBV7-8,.,TGTGCCAGCAGCTTAATGGACAGGACTACCTACGAGCAGTACTTC,CASSLMDRTTYEQYF
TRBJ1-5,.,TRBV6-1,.,TGTGCCAGCAGTGAAGGGACAGCGATTAGCAATCAGCCCCAGCATTTT,CASSEGTAISNQPQHF
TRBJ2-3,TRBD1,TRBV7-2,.,TGTGCCAGCAGCTTACTCCGGGACAGGCCACTTCCTAGCACAGATACGCAGTATTTT,CASSLLRDRPLPSTDTQYF
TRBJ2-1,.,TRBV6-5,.,TGTGCCAGCAGTTACTCTCCCAGTGGGTTGAATGAGCAGTTCTTC,CASSYSPSGLNEQFF
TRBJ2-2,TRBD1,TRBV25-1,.,TGTGCCAGCAGTGAATGCCGGACAGGGGGCTGGGGCGGGGAGCTGTTTTTT,CASSECRTGGWGGELFF